The 18 T cell receptor beta chains given below trace back to one sample, sequenced in a study of T cells after yellow fever vaccination. TCRdb re-analysed the 5' RACE reads in MiXCR, keeping a single row per CDR3 protein. Among about 500,000 distinct CDR3 sequences listed, roughly a sixth were seen once. The sample was PBMCs, taken 5 days after the first yellow fever vaccination. All receptors come from a man younger than 30 who received the YFV17D yellow fever vaccine.

This sequence joins TRBV12-3 or TRBV12-4 and TRBJ1-2, with 12 positions matching TRBD1. V was pared by 3 bases and J by 13 bases, with 9 bases of the junction left unmatched. The CDR3 has 14 residues. The CDR3 protein is CASSFQLGQGAGTF. The CDR3 DNA follows: TGTGCCAGCAGTTTTCAACTGGGACAGGGGGCCGGCACCTTC.

This clonotype was recorded a few times. The rearrangement links TRBV7-2 to TRBJ2-3; 7 positions match TRBD1. Germline V gene lookup returns CDR1 SGHTA and CDR2 FQGNSA. There are 15 residues in the CDR3. V lost 4 bases to trimming and J lost 3 bases; unmatched junction nucleotides: 7. CDR3 in DNA: TGTGCCAGCAGCTCACAGGGGTGGGTTACAGATACGCAGTATTTT. This codes for CASSSQGWVTDTQYF.

In its sample, this clonotype was seen many times. The chain joins TRBV5-1 to TRBJ2-2, with 7 bases lining up with TRBD2. In germline, CDR1 is SGHRS, CDR2 YFSETQ. The CDR3 has 15 amino acids. The trim removed 4 bases at V and 1 base at J, leaving 4 bases unmatched. DNA of the CDR3: TGCGCCAGCAGCGACGGCGGGGGGAACACCGGGGAGCTGTTTTTT. It encodes CASSDGGGNTGELFF.

This clonotype has only a few counts. The gene calls are TRBV5-1 and TRBJ1-5, with TRBD1 matching 7 bases. CDR3 size: 14 residues. Per germline, CDR1 SGHRS and CDR2 YFSETQ. With V trimmed by 4 bases and J by 9 bases, 10 bases remained unmatched. CDR3 region: CASSPRTGYGPQHF. The CDR3 DNA is TGCGCCAGCAGCCCAAGGACAGGTTATGGGCCCCAGCATTTT. Full variable domain (remainder filled in from reference TRBV5-1 and TRBJ1-5): KAGVTQTPRYLIKTRGQQVTLSCSPISGHRSVSWYQQTPGQGLQFLFEYFSETQRNKGNFPGRFSGRQFSNSRSEMNVSTLELGDSALYLCASSPRTGYGPQHFGDGTRLSIL.

The genes are TRBV25-1 and TRBJ1-2, with D unclear. Germline V lookup: CDR1 MGHDK, CDR2 SYGVNS. Trimming cost V 0 bases and J 10 bases, with 15 bases left between them. This CDR3 spans 14 amino acids. In DNA, the CDR3 is TGTGCCAGCAGTGAATACCTCCTCGTGGGCCCCTACACCTTC. Its protein product is CASSEYLLVGPYTF.

This clonotype was seen only a few times. This chain links TRBV7-2 with TRBJ1-2; D gene uncertain. CDR1 and CDR2 from the germline V gene are SGHTA and FQGNSA. Trimming removed 0 bases at V and 2 bases at J, with 4 bases between. The CDR3 runs to 13 residues. The CDR3 is CASSLAFNYGYTF. CDR3 sequence (DNA): TGTGCCAGCAGCTTAGCGTTCAACTATGGCTACACCTTC.

This clonotype was detected a few times. The chain combines TRBV5-1 with TRBJ1-4; D uncertain. Per germline, CDR1 SGHRS and CDR2 YFSETQ. Trimming shortened V by 1 base and J by 5 bases, and 9 bases separated the two germline ends. The CDR3 covers 14 residues. CDR3 sequence reads: CASSLTTRNEKLFF. The CDR3 region has the DNA TGCGCCAGCAGCTTGACTACACGGAATGAAAAACTGTTTTTT.

The gene calls are TRBV7-2 and TRBJ2-5; 10 nucleotides line up with TRBD2. V shed 3 bases and J 5 bases; nucleotides not matched to a gene: 6. The CDR3 extends over 15 amino acids. CDR1 and CDR2 from the germline V gene are SGHTA and FQGNSA. CDR3 nucleotides: TGTGCCAGCAGCTTCGCTAGCGGGGGTGAGGAGACCCAGTACTTC. Translating it yields CASSFASGGEETQYF.

The chain uses TRBV30 and TRBJ1-4; D gene unclear. This CDR3 is 10 amino acids long. The V and J ends lost 5 bases and 5 bases respectively, with 3 bases between them. Germline V lookup: CDR1 GTSNPN, CDR2 SVGIG (reference sequence). The CDR3 reads CAWGNEKLFF. As DNA, the CDR3 is TGTGCCTGGGGAAATGAAAAACTGTTTTTT.

This clonotype was counted only a few times. CDR3 DNA sequence: TGTGCCAGCAGTTACTCGGCCAGGGGGGCCGCCTACAATGAGCAGTTCTTC. Amino acids: CASSYSARGAAYNEQFF. The chain has TRBV6-5 and TRBJ2-1; possible D gene TRBD1, 7 bases. The CDR3 covers 17 residues. Per the germline V gene, CDR1 is MNHEY and CDR2 is SVGAGI. The V and J ends lost 0 bases and 2 bases respectively, with 14 bases between them.

This chain links TRBV20-1 with TRBJ2-1; a weak D match, TRBD2 (6 bases). In germline, CDR1 is DFQATT, CDR2 SNEGSKA (reference sequence). The CDR3 is made up of 14 amino acids. The germline V and J ends were trimmed by 3 bases and 6 bases, with 15 bases remaining between them. The CDR3: CSASRLGRSNEQFF. CDR3 nucleotides: TGCAGTGCTAGCCGACTAGGTCGGTCCAATGAGCAGTTCTTC.

This sequence joins TRBV18 and TRBJ1-1; no firm D call. V was cut by 6 bases and J by 3 bases, with 14 bases left in between. Germline-derived CDR1 and CDR2 are KGHSH and LQKENI. CDR3 length: 14 residues. As DNA, the CDR3 is TGTGCCAGCTCCCCCCAACCCCGGGACACTGAAGCTTTCTTT. It translates to CASSPQPRDTEAFF.

The chain combines TRBV20-1 with TRBJ1-1; unclear D gene. With 0 bases removed from V and 2 bases from J, the gap between germline ends came to 10 bases. The CDR3 length is 14 residues. Germline CDR1 DFQATT, CDR2 SNEGSKA (reference sequence). The CDR3: CSARDWADNTEAFF. CDR3 bases: TGCAGTGCTAGAGACTGGGCGGACAACACTGAAGCTTTCTTT.

The chain uses TRBV7-9 and TRBJ1-2, with a possible D match to TRBD1 (5 bases). V lost 10 bases and J lost 8, with 20 bases in between. Germline CDR1 SEHNR, CDR2 FQNEAQ (reference sequence). The CDR3 length is 13 residues. CDR3 loop: CATTQTTDLGYTF. CDR3 nucleotides: TGTGCCACTACACAAACGACAGATTTGGGCTACACCTTC.

The chain recombines TRBV12-3 or TRBV12-4 with TRBJ1-2, with D tentatively TRBD1 (5 bases). The length of the CDR3 is 14 residues. V dropped 5 bases and J dropped 5 bases, with 15 bases sitting between them. The CDR3 region has the DNA TGTGCCAGCAGTCAACAGGCTGGGGGATATGGCTACACCTTC. It translates to CASSQQAGGYGYTF.

This clonotype has only a few counts. The V and J genes are TRBV28 and TRBJ2-5; the match to TRBD1 covers 10 bases. The V gene's germline CDR1 is MDHEN and CDR2 SYDVKM. The CDR3 has 15 amino acids. Unmatched junction bases numbered 6, after V lost 3 bases and J lost 5 bases. CDR3 residues: CASSFIDRGHETQYF. Written as DNA, the CDR3 is TGTGCCAGCAGTTTCATTGACAGGGGGCATGAGACCCAGTACTTC.

This clonotype was seen a few times. The chain couples TRBV5-6 to TRBJ1-2; D perhaps matches TRBD1 (5 bases). The CDR3 spans 17 residues. Looked up from germline, CDR1 is SGHDT and CDR2 is YYEEEE. V lost 0 bases to trimming and J lost 4 bases, with 19 bases between them. The CDR3 sequence: CASSLAWGDGSSYGYTF. The CDR3 DNA follows: TGTGCCAGCAGCTTGGCGTGGGGCGACGGGTCGAGCTATGGCTACACCTTC. Based on the CDR3 plus reference TRBV5-6 and TRBJ1-2, the full variable domain is DAGVTQSPTHLIKTRGQQVTLRCSPKSGHDTVSWYQQALGQGPQFIFQYYEEEERQRGNFPDRFSGHQFPNYSSELNVNALLLGDSALYLCASSLAWGDGSSYGYTFGSGTRLTVV.

V gene TRBV2 combines with J gene TRBJ2-1; 7 nucleotides agree with TRBD2. Trimming at V came to 7 bases and at J to 9 bases, leaving 9 bases not matched to a gene. This CDR3 has 13 residues. Looked up from germline, CDR1 is SNHLY and CDR2 is FYNNEI. CDR3 sequence: CASTPHGGSEQFF. The CDR3, as DNA: TGTGCCAGCACCCCCCACGGGGGGAGTGAGCAGTTCTTC.